This T cell receptor (beta chain) came from a study of molecular identifiers for immune sequencing clone quantification. The CDR3 loop spans 15 amino acids. V was clipped by 4 bases and J by 1 base; unmatched bases: 7. Germline V gene lookup returns CDR1 SGDLS and CDR2 YYNGEE. Sorting isolated naive CD8 T cells as CD8+CD4-CCR7+CD45RA+ events. A few counts support this clonotype. One entry per CDR3 protein, called by TCRdb with MiXCR from the PCR reads. The sample shows 97,000 or so distinct CDR3 sequences, about a third of them seen only once. This sequence was found in a human donor in good health. Some libraries in this study had Jurkat cell RNA spiked in. The V gene is TRBV9, the J gene TRBJ2-5; TRBD1 matches 7 bases. The sequencing input was naive CD8+ T cells from blood, with Jurkat cell RNA spiked in. Regarding subset: FACS-sorted CD8+CD4-CCR7+CD45RA+ naive T cells. CDR3 protein: CASSTSTGFQETQYF. The CDR3 DNA sequence: TGTGCCAGCAGCACCTCGACAGGGTTCCAAGAGACCCAGTACTTC.